These T cell receptor beta chains were read from a single sample in a study of T cell responses to AZD1222 COVID-19 vaccine. The data were produced by immunoSEQ multiplex PCR, yet TCRdb's version contains in-frame clones alone and is incomplete. Of some 110,000 clones listed, 88% are singletons. The input for sequencing was peripheral blood, taken 28 days after the second AZD1222 dose. All receptors come from an adult who received the AZD1222 COVID-19 vaccine. CDR3s include the opening cysteine and the closing phenylalanine or tryptophan. Fields, in order: V gene, CDR3 protein.

TRBV12-3/TRBV12-4 | CASRVSTDTQYF
TRBV11-2 | CASSLGGAREETQYF
TRBV6-5 | CATQGASETQYF
TRBV6-2/TRBV6-3 | CASSYSLGRNEQFF
TRBV5-8 | CASSLWASGLRTNEQFF
TRBV27 | CASSLSTPLPNSGNTIYF
TRBV11-2 | CASSSWGTGHFSGNTIYF
TRBV28 | CASRSTNTEAFF
TRBV29-1 | CSVSQYTDTQYF
TRBV11-2 | CASSLGGWTEAFF
TRBV5-1 | CASSLGPGVNSPLHF
TRBV19 | CASSTRAGVQDGYTF
TRBV6-5 | CASSYSGRETQYF
TRBV19 | CASSIETGGRGEKLFF
TRBV9 | CASSPGRTALDGSPLHF
TRBV24-1 | CATSDLGGDQETQYF
TRBV12-3/TRBV12-4 | CASSLGREIGYTF
TRBV5-1 | CASSRARAEGDTEAFF
TRBV4-3 | CASSQVGRTATNEKLFF
TRBV7-8 | CASSLSGTGDRETQYF
TRBV7-2 | CASSSGTGWGFATEAFF
TRBV6-2/TRBV6-3 | CASSYTGGGTTGANVLTF
TRBV4-1 | CASSQGRGAGAYEQYF
TRBV6-1 | CASSDQPQGGGNIQYF
TRBV19 | CASRETLRGEQYF
TRBV7-9 | CASSLGLAGAYYNEQFF
TRBV27 | CASRRPYRGTHSPLHF
TRBV12-3/TRBV12-4 | CASSATYEQYF
TRBV6-5 | CASSYEGGQYF
TRBV29-1 | CSVVGFVGRRDRGEAFF
TRBV25-1 | CASRETALAFF